Below, one T cell receptor (beta chain) is given with its context. The sample originates from a study of cytomegalovirus exposure and HLA in healthy donors. It was with 60 Vbeta and 13 Jbeta primers that the PCR ran. Produced via immunoSEQ multiplex PCR; TCRdb's table is partial and in-frame only. The sample lists some 120,000 clones, around 62% seen once, with less than 9.5% in the top ten. The CDR3 spans 15 residues. Germline loops: CDR1 LGHNA, CDR2 YNFKEQ. Trimming took 1 base from V and 4 from J, leaving 13 bases between them. The chain joins TRBV4-2 to TRBJ1-2, with D uncertain. Sequenced sample: PBMCs. The receptor's source is a woman aged 40 to 49 in good health and CMV-seropositive. DNA for the CDR3: TGTGCCAGCAGCCAAGGAAAGGAGTGGCTCTATGGCTACACCTTC. This translates into CASSQGKEWLYGYTF.